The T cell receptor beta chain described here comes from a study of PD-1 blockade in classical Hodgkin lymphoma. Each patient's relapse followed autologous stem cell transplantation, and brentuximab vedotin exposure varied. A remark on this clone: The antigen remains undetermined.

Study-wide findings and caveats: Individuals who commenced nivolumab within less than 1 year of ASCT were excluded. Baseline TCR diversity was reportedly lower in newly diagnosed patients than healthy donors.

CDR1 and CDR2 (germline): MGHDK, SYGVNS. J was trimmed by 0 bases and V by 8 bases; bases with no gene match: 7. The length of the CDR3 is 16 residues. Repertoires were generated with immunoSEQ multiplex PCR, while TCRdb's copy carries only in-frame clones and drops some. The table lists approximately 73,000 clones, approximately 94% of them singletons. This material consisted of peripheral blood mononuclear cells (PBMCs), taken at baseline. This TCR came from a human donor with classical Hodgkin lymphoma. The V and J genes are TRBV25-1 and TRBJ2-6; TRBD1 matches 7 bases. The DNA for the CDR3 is TGTGCCAGCCGGGACAGTGGAGCCTCTGGGGCCAACGTCCTGACTTTC. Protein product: CASRDSGASGANVLTF.